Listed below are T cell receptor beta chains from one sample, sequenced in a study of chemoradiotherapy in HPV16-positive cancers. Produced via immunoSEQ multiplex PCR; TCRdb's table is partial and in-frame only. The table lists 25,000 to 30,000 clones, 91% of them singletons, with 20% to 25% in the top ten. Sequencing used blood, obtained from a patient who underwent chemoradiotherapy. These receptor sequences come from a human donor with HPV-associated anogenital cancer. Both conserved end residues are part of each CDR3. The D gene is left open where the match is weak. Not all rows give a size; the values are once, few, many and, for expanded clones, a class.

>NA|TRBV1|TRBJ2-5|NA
TGCACCAGCAGCCAAGGGGATACCCAAGAGACCCAGTACTTC
CTSSQGDTQETQYF
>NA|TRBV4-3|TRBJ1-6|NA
TGCGCCAGCAGCCAAGAGGGGGGGAGGTCCTATAATTCACCCCTCCACTTT
CASSQEGGRSYNSPLHF
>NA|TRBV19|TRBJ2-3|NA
TGTGCCAGTAGTATAGCCGGGTACGAAGGGCAGTATTTT
CASSIAGYEGQYF
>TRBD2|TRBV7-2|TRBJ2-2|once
TGTGCCAGCAGCTTTCTGGCCATAGCGGGTAACACCGGGGAGCTGTTTTTT
CASSFLAIAGNTGELFF
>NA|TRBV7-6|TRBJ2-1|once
TGTGCCAGCAGCAACCGGGATCGCTCCTACAATGAGCAGTTCTTC
CASSNRDRSYNEQFF
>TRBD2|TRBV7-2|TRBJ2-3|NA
TGTGCCAGCAGCTTACCGGGGGGGACGCAGTATTTT
CASSLPGGTQYF
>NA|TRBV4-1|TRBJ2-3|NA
TGCGCCAGCAGCCAAGGCGAGGGTTCAAGCACAGATACGCAGTATTTT
CASSQGEGSSTDTQYF
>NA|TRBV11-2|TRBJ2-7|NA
TGTGCCAGCAGCTCCGCAGGGGTTTTCGACTACGAGCAGTACTTC
CASSSAGVFDYEQYF
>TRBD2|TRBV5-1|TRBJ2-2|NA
TGCGCCAGCAGCTTGTTCGGCGGGGGGGCCTCTAACACCGGGGAGCTGTTTTTT
CASSLFGGGASNTGELFF
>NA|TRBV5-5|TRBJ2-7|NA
TGTGCCAGCAGCTATGGGGGCTACGAGCAGTACTTC
CASSYGGYEQYF
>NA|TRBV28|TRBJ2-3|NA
TGTGCCAGCAGTTTCAGGTTCACAGATACGCAGTATTTT
CASSFRFTDTQYF
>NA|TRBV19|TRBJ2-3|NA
TGTGCCAGTACGCAAGGACCACACACAGATACGCAGTATTTT
CASTQGPHTDTQYF
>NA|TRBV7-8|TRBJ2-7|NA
TGTGCCAGCAGCTTAAGGGACGGCTACTACGAGCAGTACTTC
CASSLRDGYYEQYF
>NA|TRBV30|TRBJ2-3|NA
TGTGCCTGGAGTGTCGTTTTGGATACGCAGTATTTT
CAWSVVLDTQYF
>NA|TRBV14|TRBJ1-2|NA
TGTGCCAGCAGCCCAGGAGGAGGGAACTATGGCTACACCTTC
CASSPGGGNYGYTF
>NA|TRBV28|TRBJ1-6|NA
TGTGCCAGCAGCCCGGCGGCCATACATTCACCCCTCCACTTT
CASSPAAIHSPLHF
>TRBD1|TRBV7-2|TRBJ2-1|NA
TGTGCCAGCAGCTTAGGCAGGACAGGGGTCAATGAGCAGTTCTTC
CASSLGRTGVNEQFF
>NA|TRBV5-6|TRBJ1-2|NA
TGTGCCAGCAGCCCTTTCCAGGGAGTCAACTATGGCTACACCTTC
CASSPFQGVNYGYTF
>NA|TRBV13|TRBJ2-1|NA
TGTGCCAGCAGCTTATCTAGTTACGATGAGCAGTTCTTC
CASSLSSYDEQFF
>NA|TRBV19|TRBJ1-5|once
TGTGCCAGTAGTATGATGGGCGCCTCTCGGCAGCCCCAGCATTTT
CASSMMGASRQPQHF
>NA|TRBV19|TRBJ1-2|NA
TGTGCCAGTAGCATCACGGGGGGGGGCGGCGGTTTTTATGGCTACACCTTC
CASSITGGGGGFYGYTF
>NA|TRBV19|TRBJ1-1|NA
TGTGCCAGTCGGTCCCCGGGGGAGGGAGCTTTCTTT
CASRSPGEGAFF